Listed here are 30 T cell receptor beta chains from one sample, sequenced in a study of cytomegalovirus exposure and HLA in healthy donors. Both 60 Vbeta primers and 13 Jbeta primers went into the PCR. TCRdb keeps only in-frame clones here, not all; method: immunoSEQ multiplex PCR. The sample carries about 180,000 clones, 70% to 85% recorded once. The sequencing sample was made of PBMCs. The receptor source for this set is a young man in good health and CMV-seronegative.

The J gene is TRBJ2-6, the V gene TRBV18; tentatively, D is TRBD2 (6 bases). V was cut by 3 bases and J by 7 bases, with 10 bases left in between. CDR1 and CDR2 (germline): KGHSH, LQKENI. This CDR3 has 14 amino acids. The CDR3 protein is CASSPQLAANVLTF. In nucleotides, the CDR3 is TGTGCCAGCTCACCCCAACTAGCAGCCAACGTCCTGACTTTC.

This chain uses TRBV14 with TRBJ2-1; weak D call: TRBD2 (5 bases). Germline CDR1 is SGHDN and CDR2 is FVKESK. V was pared by 4 bases and J by 0 bases, with 10 bases between. The CDR3 runs 15 residues. CDR3 region: CASSRIRDSYNEQFF. The CDR3 coding sequence is TGTGCCAGCAGCCGGATCCGGGACTCCTACAATGAGCAGTTCTTC. The entire variable domain, with the rest obtained from reference TRBV14 and TRBJ2-1, is as follows: EAGVTQFPSHSVIEKGQTVTLRCDPISGHDNLYWYRRVMGKEIKFLLHFVKESKQDESGMPNNRFLAERTGGTYSTLKVQPAELEDSGVYFCASSRIRDSYNEQFFGPGTRLTVL.

The chain recombines TRBV11-3 with TRBJ1-1; D is ambiguous. The CDR3 is 13 residues long. Per germline, CDR1 SGHNT and CDR2 YENEEA. The germline V and J ends were trimmed by 1 base and 1 base, with 4 bases remaining between them. The CDR3 nucleotides read TGTGCCAGCAGCTTAGCAGGGAACACTGAAGCTTTCTTT. Encoded protein: CASSLAGNTEAFF.

The chain carries TRBV5-6 and TRBJ2-5, with TRBD2 matching 8 bases. Matching the DNA end better, TRBJ2-7 makes the J call doubtful. The CDR3 sequence is 15 residues long. The germline CDR1 and CDR2 sequences are SGHDT and YYEEEE. The CDR3 reads CASSSGLAESYEQYF. CDR3 in DNA: TGTGCCAGCAGCTCCGGACTAGCAGAATCCTACGAGCAGTACTTC.

This sequence joins TRBV2 and TRBJ2-3; a weak D match, TRBD2 (5 bases). Germline lookup yields CDR1 SNHLY and CDR2 FYNNEI. The CDR3 loop spans 14 amino acids. V lost 9 bases to trimming and J lost 0 bases, with 13 bases between them. The CDR3 sequence: CASRALASTDTQYF. The CDR3 DNA reads TGTGCCAGTAGAGCTCTAGCAAGCACAGATACGCAGTATTTT.

V usage is TRBV13 and J usage is TRBJ2-1; TRBD2 matches at 8 bases. CDR3 length: 15 residues. V lost 2 bases and J lost 8; bases outside the gene matches: 8. Germline CDR1 is PRHDT and CDR2 is FYEKMQ (reference sequence). CDR3 loop: CASSLPGRAVDEQFF. CDR3 DNA: TGTGCCAGCAGCTTACCCGGGAGGGCCGTGGATGAGCAGTTCTTC.

The chain uses TRBV19 and TRBJ2-5, with D possibly TRBD2 on 5 matching bases. The CDR3 is 15 residues long. The germline V gene encodes CDR1 LNHDA and CDR2 SQIVND (reference sequence). Trimming removed 5 bases from V and 5 bases from J, with 18 bases in between. The CDR3 DNA sequence: TGTGCCAGTAGTCCTCTGTCGGACTGGTCGGAGACCCAGTACTTC. Translated, it gives CASSPLSDWSETQYF.

This rearrangement joins TRBV18 to TRBJ2-7; 9 bases align to TRBD1. This CDR3 is 14 amino acids long. Germline V gene lookup returns CDR1 KGHSH and CDR2 LQKENI. The junction had 6 bases not matched to a gene; V was cut back by 6 bases and J by 3 bases. In DNA, the CDR3 is TGTGCCAGCTCGGAGGGACAGGGCATCTACGAGCAGTACTTC. Translating it yields CASSEGQGIYEQYF.

The chain combines TRBV18 with TRBJ2-2, with TRBD1 as a possible D gene (6 bases). V lost 4 bases to trimming and J lost 1 base, with 10 bases between them. This CDR3 contains 15 residues. CDR1 is KGHSH, CDR2 LQKENI, per germline. DNA for the CDR3: TGTGCCAGCTCACGCGGACAGCTGAACACCGGGGAGCTGTTTTTT. Its protein is CASSRGQLNTGELFF.

The chain uses TRBV7-2 and TRBJ2-1; the match to TRBD2 covers 7 bases. This CDR3 is 16 amino acids long. Germline CDR1 reads SGHTA; CDR2 reads FQGNSA. Trimming took 1 base from V and 3 from J; bases not matched to a gene: 6. Here the CDR3 DNA reads TGTGCCAGCAGCTTAGGGGCTAGCGGTATCTACAATGAGCAGTTCTTC. Its translation is CASSLGASGIYNEQFF.

The gene calls are TRBV28 and TRBJ2-2; D ambiguous. Germline CDR1 and CDR2: MDHEN and SYDVKM. V lost 6 bases, J lost 7 bases, and 6 bases lay in between. CDR3 length: 11 amino acids. The CDR3 bases are TGTGCCAGCAGCCCCGGCGGGGAGCTGTTTTTT. Amino acid sequence: CASSPGGELFF.

The chain recombines TRBV28 with TRBJ1-1; D gene ambiguous. The CDR3 consists of 11 residues. Trimming left V 8 bases short and J 0 bases short, with 4 bases between. Germline assignment: CDR1 MDHEN and CDR2 SYDVKM. CDR3 DNA sequence: TGTGCCAGCCAGATGAACACTGAAGCTTTCTTT. Its translation: CASQMNTEAFF.

V gene TRBV5-6 combines with J gene TRBJ1-6, with D tentatively TRBD1 (6 bases). Germline V lookup: CDR1 SGHDT, CDR2 YYEEEE. CDR3 length equals 15 residues. Trimming cost V 4 bases and J 4 bases, with 12 bases left between them. CDR3 sequence: CASSPGQLYNSPLHF. CDR3 nucleotides: TGTGCCAGCAGCCCCGGACAGCTTTATAATTCACCCCTCCACTTT.

The chain uses TRBV30 and TRBJ1-4, with a weak D call TRBD1 (6 bases). Trimming left V 0 bases short and J 8 bases short, with 16 bases between. CDR1 and CDR2 (germline): GTSNPN, SVGIG (reference sequence). This CDR3 contains 15 residues. The DNA for the CDR3 is TGTGCCTGGAGTGTAATCGGTGGTCAGGGGGAAAAACTGTTTTTT. Translation: CAWSVIGGQGEKLFF.

This clone is a singleton in its sample. V and J are TRBV27 and TRBJ1-2; D not certain. CDR1 MNHEY and CDR2 SMNVEV come from the germline V gene (reference sequence). Trimming stripped 3 bases from V and 4 bases from J, with 18 bases between. This CDR3 comprises 16 residues. CDR3 DNA: TGTGCCAGCAGTTTCCATAGATCGGTATTCTTCTATGGCTACACCTTC. Amino acid sequence: CASSFHRSVFFYGYTF.

V is TRBV15 and J is TRBJ1-5, with D possibly TRBD1 on 6 matching bases. V gave up 3 bases and J gave up 5 bases, with 11 bases separating them. The germline V gene encodes CDR1 LNHNV and CDR2 YYDKDF (reference sequence). The CDR3 is 14 residues long. CDR3 nucleotides: TGTGCCACCAGCAGTAACAGGGTCGATCAGCCCCAGCATTTT. It yields the protein CATSSNRVDQPQHF.

This rearrangement joins TRBV6-5 to TRBJ1-2; D is possibly TRBD1 (6 bases). The germline CDR1 and CDR2 sequences are MNHEY and SVGAGI. The germline V and J ends were trimmed by 0 bases and 4 bases, with 9 bases remaining between them. The CDR3 runs 14 residues. The CDR3 DNA follows: TGTGCCAGCAGTTACTCCACAGGGACCTATGGCTACACCTTC. Translating it yields CASSYSTGTYGYTF.

The chain uses TRBV5-1 and TRBJ2-1; 9 positions agree with TRBD1. Germline assignment: CDR1 SGHRS and CDR2 YFSETQ. V lost 3 bases, J lost 6 bases, and 7 bases stayed unmatched. The CDR3 has 15 amino acids. The CDR3 sequence is CASSSGQGTRNEQFF. As DNA, the CDR3 is TGCGCCAGCAGCTCAGGACAGGGGACACGCAATGAGCAGTTCTTC. Filled out from reference TRBV5-1 and TRBJ2-1, the complete variable domain reads KAGVTQTPRYLIKTRGQQVTLSCSPISGHRSVSWYQQTPGQGLQFLFEYFSETQRNKGNFPGRFSGRQFSNSRSEMNVSTLELGDSALYLCASSSGQGTRNEQFFGPGTRLTVL.

The rearrangement joins TRBV10-1 to TRBJ2-7; TRBD1 matches at 8 bases. Germline loops: CDR1 WNHNN, CDR2 SYGVQD (reference sequence). V dropped 7 bases and J dropped 2; count of bases not matched to a gene: 1. The CDR3 contains 12 residues. In DNA form, the CDR3 reads TGCGCCAGCAAGGACAGGGCCTACGAGCAGTACTTC. Its protein product is CASKDRAYEQYF.

The chain couples TRBV28 to TRBJ2-2; tentative D call: TRBD2 (7 bases). Germline CDR1 reads MDHEN; CDR2 reads SYDVKM. This CDR3 has 16 residues. The V end was cut by 1 base, the J end by 6 bases, with 15 bases between. CDR3 nucleotides: TGTGCCAGCAGTTTATTGGGGGGGCGAAGCGCCGGGGAGCTGTTTTTT. Translating it yields CASSLLGGRSAGELFF. The variable domain in full, completed from reference TRBV28 and TRBJ2-2, reads DVKVTQSSRYLVKRTGEKVFLECVQDMDHENMFWYRQDPGLGLRLIYFSYDVKMKEKGDIPEGYSVSREKKERFSLILESASTNQTSMYLCASSLLGGRSAGELFFGEGSRLTVL.

J is TRBJ1-5 and V is TRBV21-1; the table assigns TRBD1, which was not confirmed against the DNA. TRBV21-1 represents a pseudogene. The CDR3 runs to 20 residues. CDR3 in amino acids: CASSPRPSGQITMSNQPQHF. The CDR3 bases are TGTGCCAGCAGCCCACGGCCGTCGGGACAAATAACTATGAGCAATCAGCCCCAGCATTTT.

This chain joins TRBV29-1 and TRBJ2-1; no definite D call. This CDR3 has 12 residues. V was clipped by 7 bases and J by 8 bases, with 15 bases between them. Germline V gene sequence: CDR1 SQVTM, CDR2 ANQGSEA. Here the CDR3 DNA reads TGCAGCGGCGGATCCGCCCTCTATGAGCAGTTCTTC. Protein product: CSGGSALYEQFF.

This clone was recorded only once. The rearrangement uses TRBV4-1 and TRBJ2-3; TRBD2 agrees at 7 bases. V lost 4 bases, J lost 6 bases, and 10 bases stayed unmatched. Looked up from germline, CDR1 is MGHRA and CDR2 is YSYEKL. CDR3 length equals 15 residues. The CDR3 protein is CASSPPATGGDTQYF. CDR3 nucleotide sequence: TGCGCCAGCAGCCCCCCGGCGACGGGAGGCGATACGCAGTATTTT.

This chain links TRBV6-5 with TRBJ1-1, with D possibly TRBD1 on 5 matching bases. This CDR3 region has 14 residues. Trimming stripped 6 bases from V and 4 bases from J, with 15 bases between. Germline V gives CDR1 MNHEY, CDR2 SVGAGI. CDR3 residues: CASSGGALGTEAFF. CDR3 sequence (DNA): TGTGCCAGCAGCGGAGGGGCTTTGGGCACTGAAGCTTTCTTT.

The DNA for the CDR3 is TGTGCCAGCAGTGCGACAGGGGGAACTGGAAACACCATATATTTT. This encodes CASSATGGTGNTIYF. The chain is built from TRBV6-1 and TRBJ1-3; 9 nucleotides agree with TRBD1. With 4 bases clipped from V and 2 bases from J, the junction kept 3 bases outside the gene matches. Germline loops: CDR1 MNHNS, CDR2 SASEGT. This CDR3 spans 15 amino acids.

This clone occurred a few times. V and J are TRBV6-4 and TRBJ1-1, with TRBD1 matching 8 bases. The CDR3 length is 14 residues. Per germline, CDR1 MRHNA and CDR2 SNTAGT. Losses at the gene ends were 5 bases for V and 4 bases for J; bases not matched to a gene: 6. The CDR3 nucleotides read TGTGCCAGCAGTACAGGGGGAGGTGGCACTGAAGCTTTCTTT. It translates to CASSTGGGGTEAFF.

The CDR3 sequence: CASSPRGENGEKLFF. In DNA, the CDR3 is TGTGCCAGTAGTCCACGGGGTGAAAATGGGGAAAAACTGTTTTTT. This rearrangement joins TRBV19 to TRBJ1-4; D is ambiguous. The CDR3 length is 15 residues. The germline V gene has CDR1 LNHDA and CDR2 SQIVND (reference sequence). The V and J ends lost 5 bases and 8 bases respectively, with 18 bases between them.

V gene TRBV15 combines with J gene TRBJ2-5; TRBD1 might be the D (6 bases). Germline loops: CDR1 LNHNV, CDR2 YYDKDF (reference sequence). V was pared by 1 base and J by 6 bases, with 12 bases between. The CDR3 is 14 residues long. CDR3 DNA sequence: TGTGCCACCAGCAGAGTTCCAGGGGAGAAGACCCAGTACTTC. It translates to CATSRVPGEKTQYF.

DNA for the CDR3: TGTGCCAGCAGGGAGGAGTTGGAGACGAATGGCTACACCTTC. It encodes CASREELETNGYTF. J is TRBJ1-2 and V is TRBV28; D gene ambiguous. The CDR3 loop spans 14 amino acids. Germline loops: CDR1 MDHEN, CDR2 SYDVKM. Trimming removed 6 bases from V and 6 bases from J, with 17 bases in between.

V and J are TRBV5-6 and TRBJ2-2, with D possibly being TRBD1 (6 bases). V dropped 1 base and J dropped 6 bases, with 7 bases sitting between them. The germline gives CDR1 SGHDT, CDR2 YYEEEE. This CDR3 has 13 residues. The CDR3 DNA is TGTGCCAGCAGCTTGACAGGGCCCGGGGAGCTGTTTTTT. Encoded protein: CASSLTGPGELFF.